A selection of T cell receptor beta chains follows, all from one sample in a study of T-cell memory formation after mild COVID-19. TCRdb reanalysed the 5' RACE reads using MiXCR and keeps one entry per CDR3 protein. The sample carries just under 550,000 distinct CDR3 sequences, around 21% recorded once. The sequenced sample consisted of PBMCs or a T cell subset sorted from them (not recorded which). These TCRs come from an adult woman who had mild COVID-19 (a few samples of this study predate the infection). Cell type and time point are not known. The CDR3 runs from the conserved cysteine through the conserved F or W. D genes are given only for firm matches. Only some rows state a clone size, as once, few, many or a class for expanded clones.

J gene	clone size	V gene	D gene	CDR3 length	CDR3 protein	CDR3 DNA
TRBJ2-1	many	TRBV15	.	14	CATSRARYYNEQFF	TGTGCCACCAGCAGAGCTAGATACTACAATGAGCAGTTCTTC
TRBJ1-1	few	TRBV4-2	TRBD1	14	CASSQKTGQAEAFF	TGTGCCAGCAGCCAAAAGACAGGGCAGGCTGAAGCTTTCTTT
TRBJ1-6	.	TRBV7-9	.	15	CASTPGAGNNSPLHF	TGTGCCAGCACACCCGGGGCAGGCAATAATTCACCCCTCCACTTT
TRBJ2-1	few	TRBV30	.	11	CAWTGYNEQFF	TGTGCCTGGACAGGCTACAATGAGCAGTTCTTC
TRBJ2-1	few	TRBV2	TRBD2	15	CASTDPGLGVNEQFF	TGTGCCAGCACCGACCCGGGACTAGGGGTGAATGAGCAGTTCTTC
TRBJ2-7	.	TRBV14	.	14	CASSQDVLVHEQYF	TGTGCCAGCAGCCAAGATGTCCTAGTCCACGAGCAGTACTTC
TRBJ2-3	many	TRBV7-9	TRBD2	16	CASSFGLAAGTDTQYF	TGTGCCAGCAGCTTTGGACTAGCGGCAGGCACAGATACGCAGTATTTT
TRBJ2-7	.	TRBV20-1	TRBD2	17	CSAISGTSGSFRYEQYF	TGCAGTGCTATTTCCGGGACTAGTGGTTCTTTCCGCTACGAGCAGTACTTC
TRBJ1-3	.	TRBV12-3/TRBV12-4	TRBD1	15	CASTQLGGPGNTIYF	TGTGCCAGCACCCAGCTAGGGGGCCCTGGAAACACCATATATTTT
TRBJ2-2	.	TRBV7-2	TRBD2	19	CASSPRGASGIGRTGELFF	TGTGCCAGCAGCCCGCGGGGCGCTAGCGGGATTGGTAGGACCGGGGAGCTGTTTTTT
TRBJ1-5	few	TRBV12-3/TRBV12-4	.	14	CASSLREINQPQHF	TGTGCCAGCAGTTTAAGGGAGATCAATCAGCCCCAGCATTTT
TRBJ1-1	few	TRBV18	.	15	CASSPPAPGNTEAFF	TGTGCCAGCTCACCACCGGCCCCGGGGAACACTGAAGCTTTCTTT
TRBJ2-7	.	TRBV11-2	.	14	CASSLVRASYEQYF	TGTGCCAGCAGCTTAGTCAGGGCCAGCTACGAGCAGTACTTC
TRBJ2-2	.	TRBV5-1	.	16	CASSLRSSANTGELFF	TGCGCCAGCAGCTTGAGGTCTAGCGCGAACACCGGGGAGCTGTTTTTT
TRBJ2-5	.	TRBV7-9	TRBD2	15	CASSLSREESETQYF	TGTGCCAGCAGCTTATCACGGGAGGAGAGTGAGACCCAGTACTTC
TRBJ1-6	.	TRBV20-1	.	13	CSARRVSNSPLHF	TGCAGTGCCAGAAGGGTGTCGAATTCACCCCTCCACTTT
TRBJ1-3	.	TRBV4-1	.	15	CASSRSSGHGNTIYF	TGCGCCAGCAGCCGGAGTAGCGGGCATGGAAACACCATATATTTT
TRBJ2-7	.	TRBV20-1	TRBD2	15	CSARDPRTSGYEQYF	TGCAGTGCTAGAGATCCCCGGACTAGCGGGTACGAGCAGTACTTC
TRBJ2-3	few	TRBV13	TRBD2	19	CASSSTVGTSGSSTDTQYF	TGTGCCAGCAGCTCTACAGTTGGGACTAGCGGGAGTTCTACAGATACGCAGTATTTT
TRBJ2-7	many	TRBV5-1	TRBD1	16	CASSFSGTGGSYEQYF	TGCGCCAGCAGCTTCTCCGGGACAGGGGGTTCCTACGAGCAGTACTTC
TRBJ2-2	few	TRBV4-3	TRBD2	16	CASNPGGGTNTGELFF	TGCGCCAGCAATCCCGGGGGAGGGACGAACACCGGGGAGCTGTTTTTT
TRBJ2-3	.	TRBV5-6	.	15	CASSDRDGLTDTQYF	TGTGCCAGCAGCGACCGGGACGGTCTCACAGATACGCAGTATTTT